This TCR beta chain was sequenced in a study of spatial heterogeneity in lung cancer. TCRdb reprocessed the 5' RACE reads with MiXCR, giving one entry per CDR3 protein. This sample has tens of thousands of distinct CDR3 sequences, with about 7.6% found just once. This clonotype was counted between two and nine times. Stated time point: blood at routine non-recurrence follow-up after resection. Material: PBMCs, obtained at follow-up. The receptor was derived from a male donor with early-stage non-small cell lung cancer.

The CDR3 region is CASSIDRAPYSNQPQHF. In DNA, the CDR3 is TGTGCCAGCAGTATAGACCGCGCTCCGTATAGCAATCAGCCCCAGCATTTT. The rearrangement joins TRBV12-3 or TRBV12-4 to TRBJ1-5, with D unclear. V was cut by 5 bases and J by 0 bases, with 17 bases left in between. This CDR3 has 17 residues.